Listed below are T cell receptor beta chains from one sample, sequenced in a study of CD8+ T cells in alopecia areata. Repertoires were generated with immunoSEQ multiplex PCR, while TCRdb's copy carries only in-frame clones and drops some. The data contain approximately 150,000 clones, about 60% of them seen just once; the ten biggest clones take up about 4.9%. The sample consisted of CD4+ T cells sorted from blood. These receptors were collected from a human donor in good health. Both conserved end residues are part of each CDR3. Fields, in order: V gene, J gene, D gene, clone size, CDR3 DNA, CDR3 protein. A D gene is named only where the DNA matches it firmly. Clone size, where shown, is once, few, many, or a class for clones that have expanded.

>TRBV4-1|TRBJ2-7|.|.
TGCGCCAGCAGCCAATTGACAGGCCGCTCCTACGAGCAGTACTTC
CASSQLTGRSYEQYF
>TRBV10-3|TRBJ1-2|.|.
TGTGCCATCAGCGAGGGGATTCTTGACTATGGCTACACCTTC
CAISEGILDYGYTF
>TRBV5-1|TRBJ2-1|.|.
TGCGCCAGCAGCCCCCTTGGTAGCGGTCACAATGAGCAGTTCTTC
CASSPLGSGHNEQFF
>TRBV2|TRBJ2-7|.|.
TGTGCCAGCACGTCCCCCGGGACTGGAACCTACGAGCAGTACTTC
CASTSPGTGTYEQYF
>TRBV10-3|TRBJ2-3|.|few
TGTGCCATCAGTGAGTCGACGTGGGCCACAGATACGCAGTATTTT
CAISESTWATDTQYF
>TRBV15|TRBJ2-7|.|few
TGTGCCACCAGCTCGTTGATAGGAGTGGGCGAGCAGTACTTC
CATSSLIGVGEQYF
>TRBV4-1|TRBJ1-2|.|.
TGCGCCAGCAGCCATTTTCCCGACAGGCGCCCTAACTATGGCTACACCTTC
CASSHFPDRRPNYGYTF
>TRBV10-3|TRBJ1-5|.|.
TGTGCCATCAGTGAGTCGGATGATCGGCCCCAGCATTTT
CAISESDDRPQHF
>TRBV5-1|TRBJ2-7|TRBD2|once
TGCGCCAGCAGCCCGGGACTAGCGGCCTACGAGCAGTACTTC
CASSPGLAAYEQYF
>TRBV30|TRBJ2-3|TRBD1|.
TGTGCCTCCCGACAGGGTACGGGCACAGATACGCAGTATTTT
CASRQGTGTDTQYF
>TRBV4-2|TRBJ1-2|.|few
TGTGCCAGCAGCATCAGACCGGAGAACGGCTACACCTTC
CASSIRPENGYTF
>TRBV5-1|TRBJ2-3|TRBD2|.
TGCGCCAGCAGCTTGACGGGCGGGAGGCCAACAGATACGCAGTATTTT
CASSLTGGRPTDTQYF
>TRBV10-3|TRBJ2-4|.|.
TGTGCCATCAGTGAGGCGGGTGCCATTCAGTACTTC
CAISEAGAIQYF
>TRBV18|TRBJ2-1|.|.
TGTGCCAGCTCACCTGATCAGGGGTACAATGAGCAGTTCTTC
CASSPDQGYNEQFF
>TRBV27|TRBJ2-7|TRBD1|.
TGTGCCAGCAGTTTTTCAGGGGGCGGATACGAGCAGTACTTC
CASSFSGGGYEQYF
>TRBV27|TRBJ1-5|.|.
TGTGCCAGCAGTATGGGGGATTTTAGCAATCAGCCCCAGCATTTT
CASSMGDFSNQPQHF
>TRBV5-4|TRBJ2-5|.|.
TGTGCCAGCAGCTTGCAAGACGCGGGACCAGAGACCCAGTACTTC
CASSLQDAGPETQYF
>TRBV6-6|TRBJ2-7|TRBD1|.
TGTGCCAGCAGTCGACGACAGGGTGAGTCCTACGAGCAGTACTTC
CASSRRQGESYEQYF
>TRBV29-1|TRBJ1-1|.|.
TGCAGCGTTGCCGGCAGGTTGAACACTGAAGCTTTCTTT
CSVAGRLNTEAFF
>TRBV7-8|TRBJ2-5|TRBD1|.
TGTGCCAGCAGCCCGACAGGGTTGGAGACCCAGTACTTC
CASSPTGLETQYF
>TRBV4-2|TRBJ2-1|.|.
TGTGCCAGCAGCCAAGAGGGTTCTAGCGTGAATGAGCAGTTCTTC
CASSQEGSSVNEQFF
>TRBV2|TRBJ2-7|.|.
TGTGCCAGCCGCCGCGACAGGAACTACGAGCAGTACTTC
CASRRDRNYEQYF
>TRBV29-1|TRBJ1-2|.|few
TGCAGTTCCCAGGACTCTAACTATGGCTACACCTTC
CSSQDSNYGYTF
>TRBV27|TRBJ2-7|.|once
TGTGCCAGCAGTCCCGGCGTGGGGAGTTCCTACGAGCAGTACTTC
CASSPGVGSSYEQYF
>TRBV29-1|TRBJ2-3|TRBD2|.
TGCAGCGTAAGGCTAGCGGGAAACACAGATACGCAGTATTTT
CSVRLAGNTDTQYF
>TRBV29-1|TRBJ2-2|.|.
TGCAGCGCGGGGGGGACAGCGAACACCGGGGAGCTGTTTTTT
CSAGGTANTGELFF
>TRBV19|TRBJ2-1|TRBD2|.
TGTGCCAGTAGTATAGTCCCGCTAGCGGGAGAACACAATGAGCAGTTCTTC
CASSIVPLAGEHNEQFF
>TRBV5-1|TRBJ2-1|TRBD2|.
TGCGCCAGCAGCACGGGGACTAGCTCCTACAATGAGCAGTTCTTC
CASSTGTSSYNEQFF
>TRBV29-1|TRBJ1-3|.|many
TGCAGCGTTCAGGGGAAGGAGGACACCATATATTTT
CSVQGKEDTIYF
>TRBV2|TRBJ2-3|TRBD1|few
TGTGCCAGCCAGACTGACAGGGGGCAAGGAGATACGCAGTATTTT
CASQTDRGQGDTQYF
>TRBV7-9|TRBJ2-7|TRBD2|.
TGTGCCAGCAGCGCGCTAGCGGGAGGAACCTACGAGCAGTACTTC
CASSALAGGTYEQYF
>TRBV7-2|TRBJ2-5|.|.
TGTGCCAGCAGCTTTAGACAGGCTCAAGAGACCCAGTACTTC
CASSFRQAQETQYF
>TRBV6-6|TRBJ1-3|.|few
TGTGCCAGCAGTTACTCGAGCGGGGGCTCTGGAAACACCATATATTTT
CASSYSSGGSGNTIYF
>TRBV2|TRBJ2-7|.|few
TGTGCCAGCAGTATTGGCGTGCAAACGGCCGAGCAGTACTTC
CASSIGVQTAEQYF
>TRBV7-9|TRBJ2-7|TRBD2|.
TGTGCCAGCAGCTTAGTAGCGACTAGCGGTCCAAACGAGCAGTACTTC
CASSLVATSGPNEQYF
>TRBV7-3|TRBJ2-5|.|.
TGTGCCAGCAGCTTAACCCCCCGGGAGACCCAGTACTTC
CASSLTPRETQYF
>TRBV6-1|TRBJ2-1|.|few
TGTGCCAGCAGTGAAGCGCTCCGACCCAACAATGAGCAGTTCTTC
CASSEALRPNNEQFF
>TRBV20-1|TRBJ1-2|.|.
TGCAGTGCTCCCCATAACTATGGCTACACCTTC
CSAPHNYGYTF
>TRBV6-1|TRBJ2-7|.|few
TGTGCCAGCAGTCGTGAGTTCTACGAGCAGTACTTC
CASSREFYEQYF
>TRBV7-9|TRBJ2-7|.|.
TGTGCCAGCAGCTTTACCTCCAGCCCAGTCGAGCAGTACTTC
CASSFTSSPVEQYF
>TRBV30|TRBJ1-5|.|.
TGTGCCTGGAGTGCCACCACAAATCAGCCCCAGCATTTT
CAWSATTNQPQHF
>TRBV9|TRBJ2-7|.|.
TGTGCCAGCAGCGTAGGAGTGGGGAGCTCCTACGAGCAGTACTTC
CASSVGVGSSYEQYF
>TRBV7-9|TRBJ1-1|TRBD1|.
TGTGCCAGCAGCTTAGATGAAGGACAGGGAATGAACACTGAAGCTTTCTTT
CASSLDEGQGMNTEAFF
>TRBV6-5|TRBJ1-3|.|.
TGTGCCAGCAGATTACAGGGATTGGGAAACACCATATATTTT
CASRLQGLGNTIYF
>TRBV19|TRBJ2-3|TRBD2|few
TGTGCCAGTACCCCGTCCGGCGGGAGATCTACGCAGTATTTT
CASTPSGGRSTQYF
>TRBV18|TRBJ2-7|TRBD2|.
TGTGCCAGCTCTCCCAGAGGGAGTAGCGGGACCTACGAGCAGTACTTC
CASSPRGSSGTYEQYF
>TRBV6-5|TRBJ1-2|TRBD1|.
TGTGCCAGCAGTTATCACAGGGGTGGCTACACCTTC
CASSYHRGGYTF
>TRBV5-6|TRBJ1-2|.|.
TGTGCCAGCAGCTTGGAGGTCCCCTATGGCTACACCTTC
CASSLEVPYGYTF
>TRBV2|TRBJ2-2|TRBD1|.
TGTGCCAGCAGTGTCCGACAGGGAAGGTCCGGGGAGCTGTTTTTT
CASSVRQGRSGELFF
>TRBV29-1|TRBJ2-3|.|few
TGCAGCGTTGGGTCGCACACAGATACGCAGTATTTT
CSVGSHTDTQYF
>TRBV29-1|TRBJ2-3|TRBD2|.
TGCAGCGAGCGGGAGGACCGCACAGATACGCAGTATTTT
CSEREDRTDTQYF
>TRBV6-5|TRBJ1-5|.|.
TGTGCCAGCAGCCGCGGGACTGGTAGCAATCAGCCCCAGCATTTT
CASSRGTGSNQPQHF
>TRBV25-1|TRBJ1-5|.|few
TGTGCCAGCAGGCAGTCCGGGGTTGGGCAGCCCCAGCATTTT
CASRQSGVGQPQHF
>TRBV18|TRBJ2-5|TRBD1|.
TGTGCCAGCTCACCAGCCGGGACAGGGAGCGAGACCCAGTACTTC
CASSPAGTGSETQYF
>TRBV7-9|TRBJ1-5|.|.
TGTGCCAGCAGCGACACAAGAACAGGGAATAGCAATCAGCCCCAGCATTTT
CASSDTRTGNSNQPQHF
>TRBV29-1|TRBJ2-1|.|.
TGCAGCGTTGAGGGTGGAGGGCGGAACAATGAGCAGTTCTTC
CSVEGGGRNNEQFF
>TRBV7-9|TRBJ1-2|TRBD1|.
TGTGCCAGCAGCTTATCCCGGACAGGGGGCGTCTATGGCTACACCTTC
CASSLSRTGGVYGYTF
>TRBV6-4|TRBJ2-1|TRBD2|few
TGTGCCAGCAGTGACAGGGCTAGCGGGGGCAATGAGCAGTTCTTC
CASSDRASGGNEQFF
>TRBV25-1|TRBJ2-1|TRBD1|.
TGTGCCAGCAGGAGGATGGTAGGACAGGGGGATGAGCAGTTCTTC
CASRRMVGQGDEQFF